The rows below give T cell receptor beta chains drawn from one sample of a study of blood T cell repertoires in COVID-19. Method: immunoSEQ multiplex PCR; TCRdb's copy keeps in-frame clones and lacks some. Of around 140,000 clones in the sample, 80% to 85% were seen once. The sequenced sample consisted of peripheral blood. All receptors derive from a woman aged 55-69 years with acute or convalescent COVID-19. The CDR3 runs from the conserved cysteine through the conserved F or W. A D gene is named only where the DNA matches it firmly. Expanded clones get a size class; other rows say once, few or many, or leave the size out.

V gene: TRBV6-5
D gene: NA
clone size: few
J gene: TRBJ1-3
CDR3 DNA: TGTGCCAGCAGGATTCAGGGTTCTGGAAACACCATATATTTT
CDR3 protein: CASRIQGSGNTIYF

V gene: TRBV11-3
D gene: NA
clone size: NA
J gene: TRBJ2-4
CDR3 DNA: TGTGCCAGCAGCTTAATTTGGAAGACAGAAAACATTCAGTACTTC
CDR3 protein: CASSLIWKTENIQYF

V gene: TRBV4-1
D gene: NA
clone size: NA
J gene: TRBJ1-1
CDR3 DNA: TGCGCCAGCAGCCAACAGGGTACCACTGAAGCTTTCTTT
CDR3 protein: CASSQQGTTEAFF

V gene: TRBV7-9
D gene: TRBD1
clone size: once
J gene: TRBJ2-7
CDR3 DNA: TGTGCCAGCAGCCGGGACAGGAGTGTTCTGTACGAGCAGTACTTC
CDR3 protein: CASSRDRSVLYEQYF

V gene: TRBV5-8
D gene: NA
clone size: NA
J gene: TRBJ1-5
CDR3 DNA: TGTGCCAGCAGCATCCGAGGTTCGTGGCAGCCCCAGCATTTT
CDR3 protein: CASSIRGSWQPQHF

V gene: TRBV5-1
D gene: NA
clone size: NA
J gene: TRBJ2-3
CDR3 DNA: TGCGCCAGCAGCCCACGCGGTAGCGAGACAGGTAGCTTAGGGATCACAGATACGCAGTATTTT
CDR3 protein: CASSPRGSETGSLGITDTQYF

V gene: TRBV5-4
D gene: NA
clone size: NA
J gene: TRBJ1-5
CDR3 DNA: TGTGCCAGCAGCTTGGCCGGCAATCAGCCCCAGCATTTT
CDR3 protein: CASSLAGNQPQHF

V gene: TRBV5-4
D gene: NA
clone size: NA
J gene: TRBJ2-3
CDR3 DNA: TGTGCCAGCAGCCCGGGGGTATGGGGGAGCGCAGATACGCAGTATTTT
CDR3 protein: CASSPGVWGSADTQYF

V gene: TRBV18
D gene: TRBD1
clone size: NA
J gene: TRBJ2-7
CDR3 DNA: TGTGCCAGCTCGTCTTCAGGGGGCTTCGCCGGGGTACGCTCCTACGAGCAGTACTTC
CDR3 protein: CASSSSGGFAGVRSYEQYF

V gene: TRBV25-1
D gene: TRBD1
clone size: once
J gene: TRBJ1-1
CDR3 DNA: TGTGCCAGCAGTGATCAGGGGGTGAGTAGTGAAGCTTTCTTT
CDR3 protein: CASSDQGVSSEAFF

V gene: TRBV5-1
D gene: NA
clone size: once
J gene: TRBJ1-1
CDR3 DNA: TGCGCCAGCAGCTTGATATTGAACACTGAAGCTTTCTTT
CDR3 protein: CASSLILNTEAFF

V gene: TRBV27
D gene: TRBD2
clone size: NA
J gene: TRBJ2-1
CDR3 DNA: TGTGCCAGCAGTTCGCTTTCTTGGGGCGGGAGTGGGGGTGAGCAGTTCTTC
CDR3 protein: CASSSLSWGGSGGEQFF

V gene: TRBV5-4
D gene: TRBD2
clone size: few
J gene: TRBJ2-1
CDR3 DNA: TGTGCCGGCCACACAGCGGGAGGCTCCTACAATGAGCAGTTCTTC
CDR3 protein: CAGHTAGGSYNEQFF

V gene: TRBV2
D gene: NA
clone size: NA
J gene: TRBJ2-2
CDR3 DNA: TGTGCCAGCAGTGGGTCAGGAGGGTTTCGGATCGGGGAGCTGTTTTTT
CDR3 protein: CASSGSGGFRIGELFF

V gene: TRBV28
D gene: NA
clone size: NA
J gene: TRBJ2-7
CDR3 DNA: TGTGCCAGCAGTTGGGCGGGCGAGCAGTACTTC
CDR3 protein: CASSWAGEQYF

V gene: TRBV10-3
D gene: TRBD1
clone size: once
J gene: TRBJ2-3
CDR3 DNA: TGTGCCATCAGTGACCCGACAGGGGAGCGCACAGATACGCAGTATTTT
CDR3 protein: CAISDPTGERTDTQYF

V gene: TRBV6-7
D gene: TRBD2
clone size: once
J gene: TRBJ2-7
CDR3 DNA: TGTGCCAGCAGTAAGCGGGACGTCTACGAGCAGTACTTC
CDR3 protein: CASSKRDVYEQYF

V gene: TRBV6-1
D gene: TRBD1
clone size: NA
J gene: TRBJ1-3
CDR3 DNA: TGTGCCAGCAGTGACGGGACAGGGGCTGGAAACACCATATATTTT
CDR3 protein: CASSDGTGAGNTIYF

V gene: TRBV11-1
D gene: NA
clone size: NA
J gene: TRBJ1-1
CDR3 DNA: TGTGCCAGCAGCTTAGAAGCGAGAACTGAAGCTTTCTTT
CDR3 protein: CASSLEARTEAFF

V gene: TRBV3-1/TRBV3-2
D gene: NA
clone size: NA
J gene: TRBJ2-1
CDR3 DNA: TGTGCCAGCAGTTCCCGCGCACCTAGAGGTACGGCCTACAATGAGCAGTTCTTC
CDR3 protein: CASSSRAPRGTAYNEQFF

V gene: TRBV6-2/TRBV6-3
D gene: TRBD1
clone size: NA
J gene: TRBJ2-3
CDR3 DNA: TGTGCCAGCAGCCCGCCCGGACAGGGCTATGCGCAGTATTTT
CDR3 protein: CASSPPGQGYAQYF

V gene: TRBV4-3
D gene: NA
clone size: NA
J gene: TRBJ2-7
CDR3 DNA: TGCGCCAGCAGCCAGAGGGATTTGGCCTACGAGCAGTACTTC
CDR3 protein: CASSQRDLAYEQYF

V gene: TRBV5-4
D gene: TRBD2
clone size: NA
J gene: TRBJ2-1
CDR3 DNA: TGTGCCAGCAGCCCCGGACTAGCGGGAGGGAATGAGCAGTTCTTC
CDR3 protein: CASSPGLAGGNEQFF

V gene: TRBV18
D gene: NA
clone size: NA
J gene: TRBJ1-2
CDR3 DNA: TGTGCCAGCTCAACGGGGGTGAACTATGGCTACACCTTC
CDR3 protein: CASSTGVNYGYTF

V gene: TRBV19
D gene: NA
clone size: NA
J gene: TRBJ1-5
CDR3 DNA: TGTGCCAGTAATGGAGGGGAGGGCAATCAGCCCCAGCATTTT
CDR3 protein: CASNGGEGNQPQHF

V gene: TRBV3-1/TRBV3-2
D gene: NA
clone size: NA
J gene: TRBJ1-4
CDR3 DNA: TGTGCCAGCAGCCAAGATGCGCAGGGGAGTGAAAAACTGTTTTTT
CDR3 protein: CASSQDAQGSEKLFF

V gene: TRBV12-3/TRBV12-4
D gene: NA
clone size: NA
J gene: TRBJ2-7
CDR3 DNA: TGTGCCAGCAGCCCCCCGGAGTTCGACGAGCAGTACTTC
CDR3 protein: CASSPPEFDEQYF

V gene: TRBV9
D gene: TRBD1
clone size: NA
J gene: TRBJ2-5
CDR3 DNA: TGTGCCAGCAGCTCTCTCGGGACAGGGATGGGGAAGACCCAGTACTTC
CDR3 protein: CASSSLGTGMGKTQYF

V gene: TRBV7-8
D gene: TRBD2
clone size: NA
J gene: TRBJ2-1
CDR3 DNA: TGTGCCAGCAGCCTCCGGGACTACCCTTCGGAGTTCTTC
CDR3 protein: CASSLRDYPSEFF

V gene: TRBV6-6
D gene: NA
clone size: NA
J gene: TRBJ1-1
CDR3 DNA: TGTGCCAGCAGGGCAGGACAGCCGAACACTGAAGCTTTCTTT
CDR3 protein: CASRAGQPNTEAFF

V gene: TRBV3-1/TRBV3-2
D gene: TRBD1
clone size: once
J gene: TRBJ2-7
CDR3 DNA: TGTGCCAGCAGCCTAGACAGGGGGCCCTACGAGCAGTACTTC
CDR3 protein: CASSLDRGPYEQYF

V gene: TRBV9
D gene: NA
clone size: NA
J gene: TRBJ2-1
CDR3 DNA: TGTGCCAGCACCCCCTTAGGGGGGGAGGGTCTAAACAATGAGCAGTTCTTC
CDR3 protein: CASTPLGGEGLNNEQFF

V gene: TRBV3-1/TRBV3-2
D gene: NA
clone size: NA
J gene: TRBJ2-7
CDR3 DNA: TGTGCCAGCAGCCAAGTAACGCCGGAGAGCTCCTACGAGCAGTACTTC
CDR3 protein: CASSQVTPESSYEQYF

V gene: TRBV5-1
D gene: TRBD1
clone size: NA
J gene: TRBJ1-5
CDR3 DNA: TGCGCCAGCAGCACGACAGGGAACCTCAATCAGCCCCAGCATTTT
CDR3 protein: CASSTTGNLNQPQHF

V gene: TRBV5-4
D gene: NA
clone size: NA
J gene: TRBJ1-2
CDR3 DNA: TGTGCCAGCAGCACGCTGACAGGAGACTATGGCTACACCTTC
CDR3 protein: CASSTLTGDYGYTF

V gene: TRBV5-1
D gene: NA
clone size: NA
J gene: TRBJ2-5
CDR3 DNA: TGCGCCAGCAGCTTGGATCCGGTACAAGAGACCCAGTACTTC
CDR3 protein: CASSLDPVQETQYF

V gene: TRBV6-1
D gene: TRBD2
clone size: NA
J gene: TRBJ2-3
CDR3 DNA: TGTGCCAGCAGTGAAAAGACCTGGGGACTAGGGGGGGTGACAGATACGCAGTATTTT
CDR3 protein: CASSEKTWGLGGVTDTQYF

V gene: TRBV28
D gene: NA
clone size: NA
J gene: TRBJ1-2
CDR3 DNA: TGTGCCAGCAGTTTATCCGTAATGAGGGAAATAGTAGGCTACACCTTC
CDR3 protein: CASSLSVMREIVGYTF

V gene: TRBV24-1
D gene: TRBD2
clone size: NA
J gene: TRBJ2-1
CDR3 DNA: TGTGCCACCAGTGCTCGGGGGGGGGCAGGGCAGGGCAATGAGCAGTTCTTC
CDR3 protein: CATSARGGAGQGNEQFF

V gene: TRBV9
D gene: TRBD2
clone size: NA
J gene: TRBJ2-7
CDR3 DNA: TGTGCCAGCAGCGTAGGGAGCGGGAGTTCCCACGAGCAGTACTTC
CDR3 protein: CASSVGSGSSHEQYF

V gene: TRBV2
D gene: TRBD1
clone size: NA
J gene: TRBJ2-4
CDR3 DNA: TGTGCCAGCTTCCCCGGGCCGGGACAGGGACACATTCAGTACTTC
CDR3 protein: CASFPGPGQGHIQYF

V gene: TRBV6-5
D gene: NA
clone size: NA
J gene: TRBJ2-7
CDR3 DNA: TGTGCCAGCAGTTACTCAGGGGGATACTCCTACGAGCAGTACTTC
CDR3 protein: CASSYSGGYSYEQYF

V gene: TRBV6-2/TRBV6-3
D gene: TRBD1
clone size: NA
J gene: TRBJ1-1
CDR3 DNA: TGTGCCAGCAGCCAATACAGGGGGCAGGAAGCTTTCTTT
CDR3 protein: CASSQYRGQEAFF

V gene: TRBV7-9
D gene: TRBD1
clone size: NA
J gene: TRBJ2-7
CDR3 DNA: TGTGCCAGCAGCTTCAGGACAGGGGGGGATGAGCAGTACTTC
CDR3 protein: CASSFRTGGDEQYF

V gene: TRBV24-1
D gene: NA
clone size: NA
J gene: TRBJ1-5
CDR3 DNA: TGTGCCACCAGTGCCGCAGACAATCAGCCCCAGCATTTT
CDR3 protein: CATSAADNQPQHF

V gene: TRBV28
D gene: NA
clone size: NA
J gene: TRBJ1-3
CDR3 DNA: TGTGCCAGCAGTTTGGCCGATACAGGCTTCTCTGGAAACACCATATATTTT
CDR3 protein: CASSLADTGFSGNTIYF

V gene: TRBV7-9
D gene: NA
clone size: once
J gene: TRBJ1-2
CDR3 DNA: TGTGCCAGCAGCTTAGAGGGTCATCGGACAGCAGGTGGCTACACCTTC
CDR3 protein: CASSLEGHRTAGGYTF

V gene: TRBV5-1
D gene: NA
clone size: NA
J gene: TRBJ1-2
CDR3 DNA: TGCGCCAGCGGGGCTGATGGCTATGGCTACACCTTC
CDR3 protein: CASGADGYGYTF

V gene: TRBV7-9
D gene: NA
clone size: once
J gene: TRBJ1-1
CDR3 DNA: TGTGCCAGCAGCTTAAGAGCGGTCGGAACTGAAGCTTTCTTT
CDR3 protein: CASSLRAVGTEAFF

V gene: TRBV24-1
D gene: NA
clone size: NA
J gene: TRBJ2-1
CDR3 DNA: TGTGCCACCAGTCAGGGCAATGAGCAGTTCTTC
CDR3 protein: CATSQGNEQFF

V gene: TRBV5-1
D gene: TRBD1
clone size: NA
J gene: TRBJ2-7
CDR3 DNA: TGCGCCAGCAGCTATGGGGACAGCTCCTACGAGCAGTACTTC
CDR3 protein: CASSYGDSSYEQYF